Below, 14 T cell receptor beta chains from the same sample are listed, as sequenced in a study of blood T cells in healthy people across ages. The second PCR ran about 6 to 12 cycles with a sample-barcoded 5' primer and J-beta primers. TCRdb called the 5' RACE reads again in MiXCR, with one record for every CDR3 protein. The sample has about 940,000 distinct CDR3 sequences; about 48% are singletons. Material for sequencing was blood. These receptors were obtained from a man aged 25 to 40 in good health.

The chain joins TRBV7-9 to TRBJ2-5; TRBD1 might be the D (6 bases). CDR1 and CDR2 (germline): SEHNR, FQNEAQ (reference sequence). The CDR3 length is 14 residues. V lost 5 bases, J lost 3 bases, and 13 bases lay in between. The CDR3 bases are TGTGCCAGCAGCCCCCAAGGGGGAGAAGAGACCCAGTACTTC. The encoded protein is CASSPQGGEETQYF.

The V call is TRBV14, the J call TRBJ1-1; 7 bases are shared with TRBD1. CDR3 length: 13 residues. Germline V gene sequence: CDR1 SGHDN, CDR2 FVKESK. Unmatched junction bases numbered 2, after V lost 6 bases and J lost 1 base. The chain's CDR3 is CASRGQENTEAFF. As DNA, the CDR3 is TGTGCCAGCAGAGGACAGGAGAACACTGAAGCTTTCTTT.

Only one count was recorded for this clonotype. This chain links TRBV29-1 with TRBJ2-5; TRBD1 might be the D (7 bases). The CDR3 has 13 residues. In germline, CDR1 is SQVTM, CDR2 ANQGSEA. Trimming cost V 7 bases and J 11 bases, with 23 bases left between them. DNA for the CDR3: TGCAGCGCCGAGGGACAGCAGCTACGGGAGCAGTACTTC. Translation gives CSAEGQQLREQYF.

Concerning this clonotype itself: This may be a read error, as it is one base from a much larger clone. This chain joins TRBV6-2 or TRBV6-3 and TRBJ1-2; D is ambiguous. CDR3 length: 16 amino acids. Germline V CDR1 and CDR2: MNHEY, SVGEGT. The CDR3 spells CASSTGFLPAGYGCTF. The CDR3 DNA follows: TGTGCCAGCAGCACCGGGTTCCTCCCCGCGGGCTATGGCTGCACCTTC.

The rearrangement uses TRBV20-1 and TRBJ2-5, with 7 bases aligning to TRBD2. Matching the DNA end better, TRBJ2-7 makes the J call doubtful. Germline-derived CDR1 and CDR2 are DFQATT and SNEGSKA (reference sequence). The CDR3 contains 14 residues. CDR3 nucleotides: TGCAGTGCTAGAGGCCGGGGGGTACCCTACGAGCAGTACTTC. Protein: CSARGRGVPYEQYF.

This clonotype showed up just a few times. V gene TRBV20-1 combines with J gene TRBJ1-2; weak D call: TRBD1 (5 bases). The V end was cut by 6 bases, the J end by 2 bases, with 19 bases between. Germline CDR1 reads DFQATT; CDR2 reads SNEGSKA (reference sequence). This CDR3 comprises 15 residues. CDR3 bases: TGCAGTGCGCGGGGGGGAACTGACCTCAACTATGGCTACACCTTC. It specifies CSARGGTDLNYGYTF.

V usage is TRBV25-1 and J usage is TRBJ2-3; maybe TRBD2 (5 bases). Germline V gene sequence: CDR1 MGHDK, CDR2 SYGVNS. This CDR3 spans 17 amino acids. The V and J ends lost 6 bases and 4 bases respectively, with 23 bases between them. The CDR3 region is CASSPKGVAVVPDTQYF. CDR3 bases: TGTGCCAGCAGCCCTAAGGGAGTGGCCGTGGTCCCAGATACGCAGTATTTT.

The rearrangement joins TRBV4-1 to TRBJ1-2; 9 bases map to TRBD1. There are 16 residues in the CDR3. With 4 bases clipped from V and 6 bases from J, the junction kept 12 bases outside the gene matches. CDR1 MGHRA and CDR2 YSYEKL come from the germline V gene. CDR3 coding DNA: TGCGCCAGCAGCCGATATGTTGAACAGGGGGCTAATGGCTACACCTTC. Encoded protein: CASSRYVEQGANGYTF.

The chain combines TRBV28 with TRBJ2-7; D is unresolved. Trimming removed 3 bases at V and 2 bases at J, with 17 bases between. The CDR3 runs 16 residues. The germline V gene encodes CDR1 MDHEN and CDR2 SYDVKM. The CDR3 loop reads CASSFGNKVFTYEQYF. CDR3 nucleotides: TGTGCCAGCAGTTTTGGGAACAAGGTCTTCACCTACGAGCAGTACTTC.

The chain recombines TRBV12-3 or TRBV12-4 with TRBJ1-5, with 9 bases identical to TRBD1. This CDR3 contains 16 residues. The junction had 5 bases not matched to a gene; V was cut back by 2 bases and J by 3 bases. The DNA of the CDR3 is TGTGCCAGCAGTTTACTGTGGACAGGGGACAATCAGCCCCAGCATTTT. Translating gives CASSLLWTGDNQPQHF.

This clonotype showed up just a few times. This chain connects TRBV29-1 to TRBJ2-1; D is perhaps TRBD1 (6 bases). The DNA matches TRBJ2-7 better at its end, which makes the J call doubtful. Germline-derived CDR1 and CDR2 are SQVTM and ANQGSEA. The CDR3 sequence is 12 residues long. CDR3 sequence (DNA): TGCAGCGTTGGACAGGCTTACAATGAGCAGTACTTC. Translation gives CSVGQAYNEQYF.

The chain recombines TRBV6-1 with TRBJ2-3; 8 bases agree with TRBD1. This CDR3 has 14 amino acids. With 6 bases clipped from V and 2 bases from J, the junction kept 4 bases outside the gene matches. Germline V gives CDR1 MNHNS, CDR2 SASEGT. In DNA, the CDR3 is TGTGCCAGCAGACCCAGGGGGCTCACAGATACGCAGTATTTT. It translates to CASRPRGLTDTQYF.

This clonotype has only a few counts. The J gene is TRBJ2-3, the V gene TRBV7-8; no firm D call. V was pared by 5 bases and J by 6 bases, with 15 bases between. CDR3 length equals 14 residues. The V gene's germline CDR1 is SGHVS and CDR2 FQNEAQ. Here the CDR3 reads CASSASLVADTQYF. The CDR3 DNA reads as TGTGCCAGCAGCGCTTCACTCGTTGCGGATACGCAGTATTTT.

V and J are TRBV9 and TRBJ1-6; D not certain. V was shortened by 0 bases and J by 6 bases, with 13 bases between the two germline ends. Germline V gene data show CDR1 as SGDLS and CDR2 as YYNGEE. The CDR3 totals 16 residues. CDR3 coding DNA: TGTGCCAGCAGCGTAGATTCGGGCAGTAGTAATTCACCCCTCCACTTT. It is translated as CASSVDSGSSNSPLHF.